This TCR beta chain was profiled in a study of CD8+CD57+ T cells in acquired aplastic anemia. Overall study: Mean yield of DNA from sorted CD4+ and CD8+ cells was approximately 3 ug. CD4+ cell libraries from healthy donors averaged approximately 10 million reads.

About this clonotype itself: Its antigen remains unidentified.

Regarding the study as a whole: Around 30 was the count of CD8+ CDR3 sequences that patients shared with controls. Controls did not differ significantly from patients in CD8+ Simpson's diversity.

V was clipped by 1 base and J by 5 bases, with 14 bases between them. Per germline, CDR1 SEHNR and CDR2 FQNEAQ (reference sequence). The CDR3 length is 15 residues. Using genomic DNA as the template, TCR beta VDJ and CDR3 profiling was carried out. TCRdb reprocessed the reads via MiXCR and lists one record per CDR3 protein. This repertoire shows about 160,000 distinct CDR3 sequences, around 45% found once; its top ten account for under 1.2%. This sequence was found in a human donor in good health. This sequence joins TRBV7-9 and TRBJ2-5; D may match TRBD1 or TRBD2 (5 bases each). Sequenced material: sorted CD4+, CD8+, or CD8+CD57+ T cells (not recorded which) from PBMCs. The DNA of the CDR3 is TGTGCCAGCAGCTTAGTTGGGGGTTTGAGTGAGACCCAGTACTTC. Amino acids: CASSLVGGLSETQYF.